The 3 T cell receptor beta chains in this list originate from one sample, sequenced in a study of blood T cell repertoires in COVID-19. Clones were read by immunoSEQ multiplex PCR, and TCRdb kept only the in-frame ones, dropping some. The sample shows some 260,000 clones, about 89% of them seen only once. Source material: PBMCs or T cells enriched from blood (not recorded which). These receptors all stem from a woman aged 18-29 years who had recovered from COVID-19.

This clone was seen once. This rearrangement joins TRBV12-5 to TRBJ2-7; TRBD2 is a possible D gene (5 bases). Germline V gene lookup returns CDR1 LGHNT and CDR2 FRNRAP. The CDR3 is 14 amino acids. V was cut by 2 bases and J by 0 bases, with 8 bases left in between. The CDR3 DNA sequence: TGTGCTAGTGGTTTGCTTGGGAGCTCCTACGAGCAGTACTTC. This codes for CASGLLGSSYEQYF.

The rearrangement uses TRBV7-8 and TRBJ2-7, with a weak D call TRBD2 (7 bases). CDR1 and CDR2 from the germline V gene are SGHVS and FQNEAQ. The CDR3 runs to 15 residues. V was cut by 5 bases and J by 4 bases, with 18 bases left in between. In DNA, the CDR3 is TGTGCCAGCAGCACTGGGGGCGGGAGAAAGTACGAGCAGTACTTC. Protein sequence: CASSTGGGRKYEQYF.

V is TRBV3-1 (or the pseudogene TRBV3-2) and J is TRBJ2-3; possible D gene TRBD2, 7 bases. The CDR3 sequence is 13 residues long. From germline, CDR1 is LGHDT and CDR2 YNNKEL (reference sequence). V was clipped by 4 bases and J by 5 bases, with 10 bases between them. Written as DNA, the CDR3 is TGTGCCAGCAGCCGGGGGGGGCAAGATACGCAGTATTTT. Amino acids: CASSRGGQDTQYF.